Below, 24 T cell receptor beta chains from the same sample are listed, as sequenced in a study. Each CDR3 protein is one row after TCRdb ran MiXCR on the RT-PCR reads. The sample contains about 700,000 distinct CDR3 sequences, approximately 15% of which appear only once. The sequencing input was memory CD4+ T cells from blood. These receptors were taken from a female donor in good health, serving as a healthy control.

This clonotype was detected many times. This chain links TRBV29-1 with TRBJ2-3; perhaps TRBD2 as D (5 bases). The CDR3 covers 12 residues. Germline V gene sequence: CDR1 SQVTM, CDR2 ANQGSEA. Trimming stripped 0 bases from V and 9 bases from J, with 10 bases between. CDR3 loop: CSVEDWRGTQYF. The CDR3 DNA follows: TGCAGCGTTGAAGATTGGCGAGGGACGCAGTATTTT.

The chain employs TRBV15 and TRBJ2-1; 9 bases are shared with TRBD2. There are 15 residues in the CDR3. V lost 1 base, J lost 4 bases, and 2 bases stayed unmatched. Germline CDR1 is LNHNV and CDR2 is YYDKDF (reference sequence). CDR3 nucleotide sequence: TGTGCCACCAGCAGAGGACTAGCGGATTACAATGAGCAGTTCTTC. This codes for CATSRGLADYNEQFF.

The rearrangement joins TRBV5-4 to TRBJ2-1; 10 nucleotides agree with TRBD2. Germline V lookup: CDR1 SGHNT, CDR2 YYREEE (reference sequence). CDR3 length: 18 residues. Trimming took 2 bases from V and 7 from J; bases not matched to a gene: 15. Here the CDR3 DNA reads TGTGCCAGCAGCTTAATCGTATTAGCGGGAGGTGAAATAAATGAGCAGTTCTTC. It translates to CASSLIVLAGGEINEQFF.

Many counts were recorded for this clonotype. The V gene is TRBV9, the J gene TRBJ1-1, with D hard to call. The V and J ends lost 0 bases and 2 bases respectively, with 5 bases between them. Germline V gene data show CDR1 as SGDLS and CDR2 as YYNGEE. This CDR3 has 13 amino acids. The CDR3 sequence is CASSVADNTEAFF. CDR3 DNA: TGTGCCAGCAGCGTAGCCGACAACACTGAAGCTTTCTTT.

V and J are TRBV7-2 and TRBJ2-7; D may match TRBD1 or TRBD2 (5 bases each). Between the trimmed V and J ends, which lost 0 bases and 1 base, there was a span of 7 bases. Germline CDR1 is SGHTA and CDR2 is FQGNSA. The CDR3 is 14 residues long. CDR3 sequence (DNA): TGTGCCAGCAGCTTAGCAGAGGGGTCCTACGAGCAGTACTTC. This translates into CASSLAEGSYEQYF.

This clonotype came up a few times. The chain uses TRBV7-9 and TRBJ2-7; either TRBD1 or TRBD2 may supply D (5 bases each). V lost 6 bases and J lost 6, with 21 bases in between. Germline assignment: CDR1 SEHNR and CDR2 FQNEAQ (reference sequence). The CDR3 length is 15 residues. The CDR3: CASSILLGEAPEQYF. CDR3 nucleotide sequence: TGTGCCAGCAGTATCTTGTTGGGGGAAGCGCCCGAGCAGTACTTC.

This clonotype has a count of ten or more. The rearrangement uses TRBV7-2 and TRBJ2-1; 11 bases map to TRBD2. CDR1 SGHTA and CDR2 FQGNSA come from the germline V gene. CDR3 length: 14 amino acids. The V and J ends lost 4 bases and 9 bases, in that order; junction bases with no gene match: 5. This CDR3 is CASSSLAGVSEQFF. CDR3 in DNA: TGTGCCAGCAGCTCACTAGCGGGAGTTAGTGAGCAGTTCTTC.

Concerning this clonotype itself: One junction end disagrees with the germline gene, perhaps due to a read error. V usage is TRBV5-8 and J usage is TRBJ2-3; 9 bases align to TRBD2. The germline V gene encodes CDR1 SGHTS and CDR2 YDEGEE. The CDR3 spans 16 residues. CDR3 region: CASGLRTSAYTDTQYF. The CDR3 nucleotides read TGTGCCAGCGGCTTGCGGACTAGCGCATATACAGATACGCAGTATTTT. Supplemented by reference TRBV5-8 and TRBJ2-3, the full variable domain reads EAGVTQSPTHLIKTRGQQATLRCSPISGHTSVYWYQQALGLGLQFLLWYDEGEERNRGNFPPRFSGRQFPNYSSELNVNALELEDSALYLCASGLRTSAYTDTQYFGPGTRLTVL.

The chain couples TRBV7-2 to TRBJ2-5, with TRBD1 as a possible D gene (5 bases). The germline gives CDR1 SGHTA, CDR2 FQGNSA. This CDR3 comprises 14 residues. Deletions cut 2 bases from V and 3 bases from J, with 10 bases between. CDR3 region: CASSLNRQKETQYF. CDR3 DNA: TGTGCCAGCAGCTTAAACAGACAGAAAGAGACCCAGTACTTC. Full variable domain (outside the CDR3, taken from reference TRBV7-2 and TRBJ2-5): GAGVSQSPSNKVTEKGKDVELRCDPISGHTALYWYRQSLGQGLEFLIYFQGNSAPDKSGLPSDRFSAERTGGSVSTLTIQRTQQEDSAVYLCASSLNRQKETQYFGPGTRLLVL.

In this sample, this clonotype turned up a few times. This chain connects TRBV20-1 to TRBJ2-3; D is undetermined. CDR1 DFQATT and CDR2 SNEGSKA come from the germline V gene (reference sequence). This CDR3 region has 12 residues. The CDR3 is CNVPGPTDTQYF. DNA for the CDR3: TGCAATGTACCGGGCCCAACAGATACGCAGTATTTT.

This clonotype was counted only a few times. The gene calls are TRBV24-1 and TRBJ2-1; tentatively, D is TRBD1 or TRBD2 (5 bases each). This CDR3 contains 14 residues. Trimming shortened V by 4 bases and J by 4 bases, and 10 bases separated the two germline ends. Germline V gene sequence: CDR1 KGHDR, CDR2 SFDVKD. DNA of the CDR3: TGTGCCACCAGTGACCCGAGGGGATACAATGAGCAGTTCTTC. It translates to CATSDPRGYNEQFF.

This clonotype has a count of ten or more. This sequence joins TRBV5-1 and TRBJ2-7; D not certain. The germline V gene encodes CDR1 SGHRS and CDR2 YFSETQ. The CDR3 sequence is 14 residues long. Trimming removed 4 bases at V and 4 bases at J, with 15 bases between. This CDR3 is CASSPEPVQYEQYF. The CDR3 nucleotides are TGCGCCAGCAGCCCTGAACCAGTGCAATACGAGCAGTACTTC.

This clonotype has just a few counts. V is TRBV3-1 and J is TRBJ1-2; no clear D gene. Looked up from germline, CDR1 is LGHDT and CDR2 is YNNKEL (reference sequence). V lost 4 bases and J lost 5, with 14 bases in between. The CDR3 length is 14 residues. CDR3 sequence (DNA): TGTGCCAGCAGCCCCGTCTCGGGTTTTTATGGCTACACCTTC. It specifies CASSPVSGFYGYTF.

The V gene is TRBV12-3 or TRBV12-4, the J gene TRBJ1-1; D is ambiguous. The CDR3 totals 13 residues. V was cut by 7 bases and J by 5 bases, with 14 bases left in between. In DNA form, the CDR3 reads TGTGCCAGCACCCCCCGGGTGGGAACTGAAGCTTTCTTT. Translation: CASTPRVGTEAFF.

This clonotype appeared many times. The V gene is TRBV12-3 or TRBV12-4, the J gene TRBJ2-7, with D possibly TRBD1 on 6 matching bases. V was shortened by 6 bases and J by 4 bases, with 7 bases between the two germline ends. CDR3 size: 11 residues. CDR3 sequence: CASSGQYEQYF. The CDR3 DNA follows: TGTGCCAGCAGCGGACAGTACGAGCAGTACTTC.

This clonotype was observed many times. V is TRBV4-2 and J is TRBJ1-5, with 10 bases aligning to TRBD1. The CDR3 covers 13 residues. The J segment lost 10 bases and the V segment lost 3 bases, leaving 3 bases of the junction unmatched. CDR1 is LGHNA, CDR2 YNFKEQ, per germline. The CDR3 region is CASSQGTGDPQHF. For the CDR3, the DNA is TGTGCCAGCAGCCAGGGGACAGGGGATCCCCAGCATTTT.

V and J are TRBV19 and TRBJ1-4; D is perhaps TRBD1 (6 bases). This CDR3 contains 15 residues. V lost 6 bases and J 7 bases, leaving 18 bases between the germline ends. Germline CDR1 and CDR2: LNHDA and SQIVND (reference sequence). The chain's CDR3 is CASSVGAARSEKLFF. The CDR3 coding sequence is TGTGCCAGTAGCGTGGGGGCGGCGAGGAGTGAAAAACTGTTTTTT.

This clonotype was counted between two and nine times. This chain joins TRBV28 and TRBJ1-2; 9 nucleotides agree with TRBD1. Per germline, CDR1 MDHEN and CDR2 SYDVKM. CDR3 size: 17 residues. V lost 3 bases, J lost 7 bases, and 15 bases stayed unmatched. CDR3 sequence: CASSFPGQGFAGLGYTF. DNA of the CDR3: TGTGCCAGCAGTTTCCCGGGACAGGGCTTCGCGGGCCTTGGCTACACCTTC.

This clonotype has only a few counts. This chain links TRBV7-2 with TRBJ2-7, with 7 bases fitting TRBD2. Trimming at V came to 3 bases and at J to 6 bases, leaving 11 bases not matched to a gene. Germline CDR1 reads SGHTA; CDR2 reads FQGNSA. The CDR3 spans 15 residues. The CDR3 DNA follows: TGTGCCAGCAGCTTGACAGTGGGACTAACTGGCGAGCAGTACTTC. Encoded protein: CASSLTVGLTGEQYF.

This clonotype was seen many times. V is TRBV6-5 and J is TRBJ2-3, with 7 bases that match TRBD1. CDR1 MNHEY and CDR2 SVGAGI come from the germline V gene. J was trimmed by 0 bases and V by 7 bases; bases with no gene match: 7. The CDR3 sequence is 15 residues long. CDR3 protein: CASNRQGTSTDTQYF. The CDR3 DNA reads TGTGCCAGCAATAGACAGGGAACTAGCACAGATACGCAGTATTTT.

This clonotype came up a few times. This sequence joins TRBV4-3 and TRBJ2-3; tentatively, D is TRBD2 (6 bases). Trimming took off 2 bases at V and 5 bases at J, with 17 bases between the two ends. The CDR3 runs to 16 residues. Germline CDR1 LGHNA, CDR2 YSLEER. The CDR3 nucleotides are TGCGCCAGCAGCCAACTACTGGAGCGGGCTAAAGATACGCAGTATTTT. Translating it yields CASSQLLERAKDTQYF.

This clonotype occurred a few times. The J gene is TRBJ1-4, the V gene TRBV7-2; D gene uncertain. In germline, CDR1 is SGHTA, CDR2 FQGNSA. V gave up 3 bases and J gave up 4 bases, with 9 bases separating them. The CDR3 has 14 residues. This CDR3 is CASSFWANNEKLFF. As DNA, the CDR3 is TGTGCCAGCAGCTTTTGGGCAAATAATGAAAAACTGTTTTTT. The variable domain in full, completed from reference TRBV7-2 and TRBJ1-4, reads GAGVSQSPSNKVTEKGKDVELRCDPISGHTALYWYRQSLGQGLEFLIYFQGNSAPDKSGLPSDRFSAERTGGSVSTLTIQRTQQEDSAVYLCASSFWANNEKLFFGSGTQLSVL.

This clonotype appeared many times. The V gene is TRBV20-1, the J gene TRBJ2-7; TRBD2 might be the D (6 bases). The germline V and J ends were trimmed by 3 bases and 0 bases, with 12 bases remaining between them. The germline V gene has CDR1 DFQATT and CDR2 SNEGSKA (reference sequence). There are 14 residues in the CDR3. The CDR3: CSASGGKSSYEQYF. The CDR3 bases are TGCAGTGCTAGTGGAGGGAAGAGCTCCTACGAGCAGTACTTC.

The J gene is TRBJ2-3, the V gene TRBV24-1, with TRBD2 matching 9 bases. The junction had 6 bases not matched to a gene; V was cut back by 5 bases and J by 1 base. Germline CDR1 KGHDR, CDR2 SFDVKD. The CDR3 has 16 amino acids. CDR3 region: CATSASGLARTDTQYF. For the CDR3, the DNA is TGTGCCACCAGTGCCTCAGGACTAGCGCGCACAGATACGCAGTATTTT.